This TCR beta chain originates from a study of CD8+CD57+ T cells in acquired aplastic anemia. All sequencing subjects had displayed CD8+CD57+ cell expansion on flow cytometry. Profiles of TCR beta VDJ and CDR3 were generated from a genomic DNA template. MiXCR was run by TCRdb on the reads, yielding one entry per CDR3 protein. Of roughly 250,000 distinct CDR3 sequences listed, 82% are singletons. This receptor was taken from a human donor with aplastic anemia. The sequencing sample was made of sorted CD4+, CD8+, or CD8+CD57+ T cells (not recorded which) from PBMCs.

CDR3 coding DNA: TGTGCCAGCAGCCCCAGAGTACCGGCGGAAGAGCGCCATTACTTC. This translates into CASSPRVPAEERHYF. The J gene is TRBJ2-5, the V gene TRBV7-2; D remains ambiguous. Trimming pared 5 bases from V and 14 bases from J, leaving 27 bases between. In germline, CDR1 is SGHTA, CDR2 FQGNSA. There are 15 residues in the CDR3.